The TCR beta chain under discussion was sequenced for a study of cytotoxic CD8 clonotypes in ibrutinib-treated CLL. As for the study in general: Recorded responses included around 24 partial and 2 complete; following median about 68 months, approximately 14 stayed remitted and about twelve progressed. Broader study findings: Public clonotypes were seen rarely and were contracted or stable on treatment. Ibrutinib response saw clonality rise, and progression saw it return toward baseline.

CDR1 is DFQATT and CDR2 is SNEGSKA in the germline V gene (reference sequence). V was shortened by 5 bases and J by 5 bases, with 4 bases between the two germline ends. CDR3 length: 10 residues. Around 2 micrograms of genomic DNA came from cryopreserved PBMCs for TCR beta libraries. Some clones are missing from TCRdb's copy, which holds only in-frame ones; the method was immunoSEQ multiplex PCR. The sample records fewer than 400,000 clones, about 64% being singletons. Points on this clone: Its target is unknown. Distinct nucleotide sequences in the sample also encode this CDR3.

Sequences were derived from PBMCs, sampled after 36 months of ibrutinib treatment. The V and J genes are TRBV20-1 and TRBJ2-1; D ambiguous. The receptor was derived from a human donor with chronic lymphocytic leukemia. The CDR3 nucleotides are TGCAGTGCTTCGAACAATGAGCAGTTCTTC. It codes for CSASNNEQFF.